Described below is a single T cell receptor beta chain sequence and its context. The data originate from a study of blood T cell repertoires in COVID-19. As for the study in general: Acute and convalescent COVID-19 specimens originated in the United States, Italy and Spain.

Sequencing was performed with immunoSEQ multiplex PCR; in TCRdb, only in-frame clones are kept and a portion is missing. The data show 150,000 to 200,000 clones, approximately 92% seen once. The CDR3 spans 13 residues. Germline V gene sequence: CDR1 SGHAT, CDR2 FQNNGV. Between the trimmed V and J ends, which lost 1 base and 1 base, there was a span of 4 bases. This sequence originates from a man aged 25 to 40 with COVID-19, enrolled during active disease. Sequencing was performed on peripheral blood. This rearrangement joins TRBV11-2 to TRBJ2-5, with no clear D. The CDR3 loop reads CASSLGPQETQYF. For the CDR3, the DNA is TGTGCCAGCAGCTTAGGGCCCCAAGAGACCCAGTACTTC.